This T cell receptor beta chain was sequenced for a study of blood T cell repertoires in COVID-19. Profiling relied on immunoSEQ multiplex PCR, and the TCRdb table lists in-frame clones only, not all of them. The sample has 80,000 or so clones, approximately 89% seen once. The CDR3 length is 14 residues. This clone has a handful of counts. V gene TRBV21-1 combines with J gene TRBJ2-1; TRBD1, as called in the table, went unchecked against the DNA. TRBV21-1 is noted as a pseudogene. The TCR comes from a man aged 50-59 years with acute or convalescent COVID-19. Sequences were obtained from peripheral blood. CDR3 bases: TGTGCCAGGGGCCGGGACAGCCCCTACAATGAGCAGTTCTTC. Amino acid sequence: CARGRDSPYNEQFF.